Below are 18 T cell receptor beta chains sequenced from a single sample in a study of blood T cells in healthy people across ages (dated by TCRdb to the mid-2010s). The library was obtained by 5' RACE. Instrument used: Illumina HiSeq 2500. A second PCR of about 7 to 12 cycles was run with a J-beta primer mix and a sample-barcoded 5' primer. Using fastp trimming at Q25 and MiXCR clonotype assembly, TCRdb reanalyzed the public sequencing data and kept in-frame beta chains. When rows share a CDR3 protein, they turn into one entry using the most common DNA and genes. The sample includes around 1.1 million distinct CDR3 sequences, with about two fifths observed a single time. Roughly 13% of the sample rests with the top ten. Sequencing was performed on blood. The receptors originated from a man between 18 and 29 years old in good health.

This clonotype was detected many times. The chain couples TRBV29-1 to TRBJ1-2; unclear D gene. Germline V gene lookup returns CDR1 SQVTM and CDR2 ANQGSEA. V shed 6 bases and J shed 5 bases, with 7 bases lying between them. The CDR3 has 10 residues. The CDR3 nucleotides are TGCAGCGTCCTAAGTTATGGCTACACCTTC. It specifies CSVLSYGYTF.

The V call is TRBV9, the J call TRBJ1-2, with D hard to call. The CDR3 is 12 residues long. Between the trimmed V and J ends, which lost 0 bases and 8 bases, there was a span of 8 bases. Germline CDR1 reads SGDLS; CDR2 reads YYNGEE. This chain's CDR3 is CASSVGDGGYTF. CDR3 coding DNA: TGTGCCAGCAGCGTAGGTGATGGAGGCTACACCTTC.

The CDR3 coding sequence is TGTGCCAGCGACGGGCGATCTAGCACAGATACGCAGTATTTT. As protein: CASDGRSSTDTQYF. The chain recombines TRBV6-2 or TRBV6-3 with TRBJ2-3; no reliable D call. Germline V lookup: CDR1 MNHEY, CDR2 SVGEGT. Trimming took 8 bases from V and 0 from J, leaving 12 bases between them. CDR3 size: 14 residues.

This clonotype was detected only a few times. V and J are TRBV20-1 and TRBJ2-3, with TRBD2 matching over 7 bases. V lost 6 bases and J lost 2; bases outside the gene matches: 8. The germline CDR1 and CDR2 sequences are DFQATT and SNEGSKA (reference sequence). This CDR3 comprises 14 residues. CDR3 residues: CSATRGRLTDTQYF. CDR3 DNA sequence: TGCAGTGCGACGCGGGGGAGGCTCACAGATACGCAGTATTTT.

The V call is TRBV20-1, the J call TRBJ1-2; D uncertain. The V end was cut by 2 bases, the J end by 5 bases, with 15 bases between. The CDR3 has 14 residues. Germline CDR1 and CDR2: DFQATT and SNEGSKA (reference sequence). DNA of the CDR3: TGCAGTGCTAGAAGGCAGTCGGCATGGTATGGCTACACCTTC. Protein sequence: CSARRQSAWYGYTF.

As for this clonotype: This could be a read error, since a much larger clone is one nucleotide away. The chain employs TRBV7-2 and TRBJ2-3; D is undetermined. The germline V gene has CDR1 SGHTA and CDR2 FQGNSA. The CDR3 totals 14 residues. The CDR3 DNA reads TGTGCCAGAAGCTTAGGAGTGGCTACCGATACGCAGTATTTT. Translating gives CARSLGVATDTQYF.

The chain recombines TRBV3-1 with TRBJ1-2, with D possibly TRBD1 on 5 matching bases. Per germline, CDR1 LGHDT and CDR2 YNNKEL (reference sequence). The CDR3 spans 13 residues. V lost 2 bases and J lost 4, with 8 bases in between. CDR3 sequence: CASSQIDSYGYTF. The CDR3 DNA is TGTGCCAGCAGCCAAATAGACAGCTATGGCTACACCTTC. Supplemented by reference TRBV3-1 and TRBJ1-2, the full variable domain reads DTAVSQTPKYLVTQMGNDKSIKCEQNLGHDTMYWYKQDSKKFLKIMFSYNNKELIINETVPNRFSPKSPDKAHLNLHINSLELGDSAVYFCASSQIDSYGYTFGSGTRLTVV.

This clonotype was recorded a few times. This sequence joins TRBV29-1 and TRBJ1-2, with TRBD1 identical over 7 bases. With V trimmed by 0 bases and J by 4 bases, 8 bases remained unmatched. The CDR3 length is 15 residues. Germline CDR1 SQVTM, CDR2 ANQGSEA. The CDR3 DNA is TGCAGCGTTGAAGATAGACAGGGCTCGGGCTATGGCTACACCTTC. Amino acid sequence: CSVEDRQGSGYGYTF.

The chain joins TRBV6-6 to TRBJ2-1, with D perhaps TRBD1 or TRBD2 (5 bases each). V dropped 2 bases and J dropped 5 bases, with 13 bases sitting between them. The CDR3 loop spans 15 amino acids. Per germline, CDR1 MNHNY and CDR2 SVGAGI (reference sequence). CDR3 sequence: CASSYPPGRDNEQFF. DNA for the CDR3: TGTGCCAGCAGTTACCCTCCGGGACGGGACAATGAGCAGTTCTTC.

The CDR3 reads CASSRGGGDQETQYF. The CDR3 coding sequence is TGTGCCAGCAGTAGGGGCGGGGGGGATCAAGAGACCCAGTACTTC. The gene calls are TRBV12-3 or TRBV12-4 and TRBJ2-5; 9 bases are shared with TRBD2. V trimming: 5 bases; J trimming: 2 bases; junction bases outside the gene matches: 6. The CDR3 extends over 15 amino acids.

The chain uses TRBV4-2 and TRBJ1-2; D not resolved. The germline V and J ends were trimmed by 1 base and 8 bases, with 8 bases remaining between them. The germline gives CDR1 LGHNA, CDR2 YNFKEQ. The CDR3 contains 12 residues. The CDR3 bases are TGTGCCAGCAGCCAAGGGGATCTAGGCTACACCTTC. Encoded protein: CASSQGDLGYTF.

The chain is built from TRBV4-2 and TRBJ1-5, with D uncertain. Germline V CDR1 and CDR2: LGHNA, YNFKEQ. Trimming removed 0 bases at V and 0 bases at J, with 12 bases between. The CDR3 sequence is 17 residues long. CDR3 sequence reads: CASSQEYRGYSNQPQHF. DNA of the CDR3: TGTGCCAGCAGCCAAGAGTACCGGGGTTATAGCAATCAGCCCCAGCATTTT.

The rearrangement links TRBV20-1 to TRBJ1-1; 10 bases are a match to TRBD1. V gave up 3 bases and J gave up 4 bases; unmatched junction bases: 14. The germline V gene encodes CDR1 DFQATT and CDR2 SNEGSKA (reference sequence). The CDR3 consists of 17 residues. The CDR3 reads CSARKVGTGAMSTEAFF. Here the CDR3 DNA reads TGCAGTGCTAGGAAGGTGGGGACAGGGGCAATGAGCACTGAAGCTTTCTTT.

The J gene is TRBJ1-2, the V gene TRBV5-5; a weak D match, TRBD1 (6 bases). V lost 4 bases to trimming and J lost 5 bases, with 15 bases between them. The CDR3 covers 14 residues. From germline, CDR1 is SGHKS and CDR2 YYEKEE (reference sequence). The CDR3: CASSPKSRGYGYTF. CDR3 DNA: TGTGCCAGCAGCCCGAAGTCAAGGGGGTATGGCTACACCTTC.

The J gene is TRBJ1-2, the V gene TRBV10-2; tentative D call: TRBD1 (5 bases). Germline CDR1 WSHSY, CDR2 SAAADI. Trimming took off 0 bases at V and 4 bases at J, with 12 bases between the two ends. The CDR3 sequence is 15 residues long. The CDR3 nucleotides read TGCGCCAGCAGTGAGTCAGGGGATAACGGCTATGGCTACACCTTC. This translates into CASSESGDNGYGYTF.

The CDR3 region has the DNA TGTGCCAGCAGTTTAAGGGCCCTTAGCAATCAGCCCCAGCATTTT. Translating it yields CASSLRALSNQPQHF. The chain recombines TRBV12-3 or TRBV12-4 with TRBJ1-5; D uncertain. The V and J ends lost 2 bases and 0 bases respectively, with 8 bases between them. This CDR3 comprises 15 residues.

This clonotype came up many times. The chain employs TRBV7-2 and TRBJ2-1; D assignment may be TRBD1 or TRBD2 (5 bases each). Deletions cut 0 bases from V and 0 bases from J, with 12 bases between. In germline, CDR1 is SGHTA, CDR2 FQGNSA. There are 17 residues in the CDR3. As DNA, the CDR3 is TGTGCCAGCAGCTTAGCGCGGCCAGGGAGCTCCTACAATGAGCAGTTCTTC. Its protein is CASSLARPGSSYNEQFF. Using reference TRBV7-2 and TRBJ2-1 for the parts outside the CDR3, the full variable domain is GAGVSQSPSNKVTEKGKDVELRCDPISGHTALYWYRQSLGQGLEFLIYFQGNSAPDKSGLPSDRFSAERTGGSVSTLTIQRTQQEDSAVYLCASSLARPGSSYNEQFFGPGTRLTVL.

The genes are TRBV20-1 and TRBJ1-2; 10 nucleotides match TRBD1. Germline V lookup: CDR1 DFQATT, CDR2 SNEGSKA (reference sequence). CDR3 length: 14 amino acids. After removal of 5 bases from V and 8 bases from J, the junction contained 11 bases not matched to a gene. The CDR3 region is CSASPGQGIQGYTF. The CDR3 DNA is TGCAGTGCTTCCCCGGGACAGGGGATTCAGGGCTACACCTTC.